This is a list of T cell receptor beta chains from one sample in a study of blood T cell repertoires in COVID-19. Assay: immunoSEQ multiplex PCR; the TCRdb copy retains only in-frame clones and omits some. The data contain roughly 440,000 clones, approximately 88% of them singletons. What was sequenced was peripheral blood. The receptors originated from a woman in her fifties or sixties with COVID-19, enrolled during active disease. Both conserved end residues are part of each CDR3. Each record gives: D gene, J gene, clone size, V gene, CDR3 DNA, CDR3 protein. The D gene is left open where the match is weak. The size entry is marked missing in some rows and otherwise reads once, few, many or a size class.

D: TRBD1
J: TRBJ1-6
size: -
V: TRBV6-5
DNA: TGTGCCAGCACAGGAGGACAGGGGGCTTCACCCCTCCACTTT
CDR3: CASTGGQGASPLHF

D: -
J: TRBJ1-2
size: -
V: TRBV7-9
DNA: TGTGCCAGCAGCTTAGGACTTCAAATCAGAGCGGGCGACTATGGCTACACCTTC
CDR3: CASSLGLQIRAGDYGYTF

D: -
J: TRBJ2-7
size: -
V: TRBV6-5
DNA: TGTGCCAGCACACACCAGGGGCGGAATACGGGGGAGCAGTACTTC
CDR3: CASTHQGRNTGEQYF

D: -
J: TRBJ1-5
size: few
V: TRBV19
DNA: TGTGCCAGTAGTATAGATTATTTAGTCCCGAATAGCAATCAGCCCCAGCATTTT
CDR3: CASSIDYLVPNSNQPQHF

D: TRBD2
J: TRBJ2-2
size: few
V: TRBV5-1
DNA: TGCGCCAGCTCTAGCGGGACCACGCGTATGGCCACCGGGGAGCTGTTTTTT
CDR3: CASSSGTTRMATGELFF

D: TRBD1
J: TRBJ1-2
size: -
V: TRBV29-1
DNA: TGCAGCGGGGGACAGGGAAACTATGGCTACACCTTC
CDR3: CSGGQGNYGYTF

D: -
J: TRBJ1-1
size: few
V: TRBV25-1
DNA: TGTGCCAGCAGTACCCCGTCCGGAGCTTTCTTT
CDR3: CASSTPSGAFF

D: TRBD1
J: TRBJ1-2
size: -
V: TRBV7-3
DNA: TGTGCCAGCAGCTTAGGTCGTGGACAGGGTACGAACGGCTACACCTTC
CDR3: CASSLGRGQGTNGYTF

D: TRBD2
J: TRBJ2-1
size: -
V: TRBV7-9
DNA: TGTGCCAGCAGCTCGGCGAGCGGGGGGATATGGACCTACAATGAGCAGTTCTTC
CDR3: CASSSASGGIWTYNEQFF

D: -
J: TRBJ1-3
size: once
V: TRBV10-1
DNA: TGCGCCAGCAGTGATTTTGAGGGAACTGGAAACACCATATATTTT
CDR3: CASSDFEGTGNTIYF

D: -
J: TRBJ2-1
size: -
V: TRBV5-1
DNA: TGCGCCAGCAGCTTGGCCGTAGCAGCCTACAATGAGCAGTTCTTC
CDR3: CASSLAVAAYNEQFF

D: -
J: TRBJ2-7
size: -
V: TRBV19
DNA: TGTGCCAGTAGTACCGGCGGGGAGACCCTATGGCAGTACTTC
CDR3: CASSTGGETLWQYF

D: -
J: TRBJ2-1
size: many
V: TRBV11-2
DNA: TGTGCCAGCAGCCCGAGCCTTAATGAGCAGTTCTTC
CDR3: CASSPSLNEQFF

D: -
J: TRBJ1-4
size: -
V: TRBV27
DNA: TGTGCCAGCAGCCGGGGGGGGAGGGATGAAAAACTGTTTTTT
CDR3: CASSRGGRDEKLFF

D: TRBD1
J: TRBJ1-5
size: -
V: TRBV6-4
DNA: TGTGCCAGCCCTCTGGGACAGGGATGCAATCAGCCCCAGCATTTT
CDR3: CASPLGQGCNQPQHF

D: TRBD1
J: TRBJ1-3
size: -
V: TRBV7-6
DNA: TGTGCCAGCAGCTCGATCACAGGGGCAGGAAACACCATATATTTT
CDR3: CASSSITGAGNTIYF

D: -
J: TRBJ1-1
size: -
V: TRBV25-1
DNA: TGTGCCAGCAGTGAACAGGGTACCATGAACACTGAAGCTTTCTTT
CDR3: CASSEQGTMNTEAFF

D: -
J: TRBJ1-4
size: once
V: TRBV30
DNA: TGTGCCTGGAGTGTACCCCATTCAGTTGCAACTAATGAAAAACTGTTTTTT
CDR3: CAWSVPHSVATNEKLFF

D: -
J: TRBJ2-1
size: -
V: TRBV6-2/TRBV6-3
DNA: TGTGCCAGCAGTTACTTCAACAATGAGCAGTTCTTC
CDR3: CASSYFNNEQFF

D: -
J: TRBJ2-7
size: -
V: TRBV7-2
DNA: TGTGCCAGCACCTTTGGGGGCCCCTACGAGCAGTACTTC
CDR3: CASTFGGPYEQYF

D: -
J: TRBJ2-3
size: -
V: TRBV2
DNA: TGTGCCAGCAGTTCCCCCCTAGCGAGCACAGATACGCAGTATTTT
CDR3: CASSSPLASTDTQYF

D: -
J: TRBJ1-1
size: -
V: TRBV2
DNA: TGTGCCAGCAGCCAATCCGGAGGGGACACTGAAGCTTTCTTT
CDR3: CASSQSGGDTEAFF

D: TRBD1
J: TRBJ2-1
size: -
V: TRBV10-2
DNA: TGCGCCAGCAGTGCTGACGGGACAGGGGGAAATGAGCAGTTCTTC
CDR3: CASSADGTGGNEQFF

D: TRBD2
J: TRBJ2-2
size: -
V: TRBV5-6
DNA: TGTGCCAGCAGCTGGGGGGGACTTATTGCCGGGGAGCTGTTTTTT
CDR3: CASSWGGLIAGELFF